This TCR beta chain comes out of a study of blood T cell repertoires in COVID-19. Study-level information: Sites across the United States, Italy and Spain contributed samples from acute and convalescent COVID-19. T cells, B-cell-depleted T cells, or PBMCs supplied cDNA or gDNA.

In the original analysis: Estimated nucleated cell counts came from reference gene primer amplification. Libraries were prepared by immunoSEQ multiplex PCR; TCRdb keeps only in-frame clonotypes and omits some of them. For V, J and clone size, that table is used; D and trimming come from the DNA. The repertoire has 150,000 to 250,000 clones, 85% to 95% of them found once; the top ten carry 0.6% to 0.8%. Germline values: CDR1 LNHDA, CDR2 SQIVND (reference sequence). This CDR3 spans 19 amino acids. Trimming took 0 bases from V and 3 from J; bases not matched to a gene: 13. The specimen sequenced was peripheral blood. The V call is TRBV19, the J call TRBJ1-5; 8 bases fit TRBD1. The sequence was collected from a man aged 25 to 40 with COVID-19, enrolled during active disease. The CDR3 DNA follows: TGTGCCAGTAGTATAGAAGTTGTTGTTGGGACAGGATTCAATCAGCCCCAGCATTTT. Its translation is CASSIEVVVGTGFNQPQHF.